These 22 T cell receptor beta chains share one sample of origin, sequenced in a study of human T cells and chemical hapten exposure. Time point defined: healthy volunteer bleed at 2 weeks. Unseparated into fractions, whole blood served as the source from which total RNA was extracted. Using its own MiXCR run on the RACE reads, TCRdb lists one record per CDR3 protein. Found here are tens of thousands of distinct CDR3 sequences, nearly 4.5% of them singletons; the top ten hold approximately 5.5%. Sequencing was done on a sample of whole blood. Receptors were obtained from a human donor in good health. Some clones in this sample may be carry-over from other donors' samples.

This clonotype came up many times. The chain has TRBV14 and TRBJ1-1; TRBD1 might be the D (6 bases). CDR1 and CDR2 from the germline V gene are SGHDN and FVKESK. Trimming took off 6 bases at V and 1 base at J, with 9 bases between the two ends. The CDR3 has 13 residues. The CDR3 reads CASRGQWNTEAFF. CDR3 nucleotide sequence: TGTGCCAGCAGAGGACAGTGGAACACTGAAGCTTTCTTT. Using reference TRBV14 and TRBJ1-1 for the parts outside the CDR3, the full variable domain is EAGVTQFPSHSVIEKGQTVTLRCDPISGHDNLYWYRRVMGKEIKFLLHFVKESKQDESGMPNNRFLAERTGGTYSTLKVQPAELEDSGVYFCASRGQWNTEAFFGQGTRLTVV.

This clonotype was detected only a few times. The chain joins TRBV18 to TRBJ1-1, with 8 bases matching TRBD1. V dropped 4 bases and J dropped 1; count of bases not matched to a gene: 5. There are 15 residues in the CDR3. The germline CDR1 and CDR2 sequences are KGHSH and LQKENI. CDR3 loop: CASSLGQGRNTEAFF. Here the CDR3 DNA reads TGTGCCAGCTCACTCGGACAGGGACGGAACACTGAAGCTTTCTTT.

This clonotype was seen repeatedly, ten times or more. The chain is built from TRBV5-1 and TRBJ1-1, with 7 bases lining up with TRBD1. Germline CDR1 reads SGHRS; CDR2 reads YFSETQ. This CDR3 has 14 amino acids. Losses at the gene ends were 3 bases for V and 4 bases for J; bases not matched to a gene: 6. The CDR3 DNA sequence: TGCGCCAGCAGCTCGGAGACAGGGCTCACTGAAGCTTTCTTT. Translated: CASSSETGLTEAFF. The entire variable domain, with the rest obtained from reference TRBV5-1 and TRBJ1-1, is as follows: KAGVTQTPRYLIKTRGQQVTLSCSPISGHRSVSWYQQTPGQGLQFLFEYFSETQRNKGNFPGRFSGRQFSNSRSEMNVSTLELGDSALYLCASSSETGLTEAFFGQGTRLTVV.

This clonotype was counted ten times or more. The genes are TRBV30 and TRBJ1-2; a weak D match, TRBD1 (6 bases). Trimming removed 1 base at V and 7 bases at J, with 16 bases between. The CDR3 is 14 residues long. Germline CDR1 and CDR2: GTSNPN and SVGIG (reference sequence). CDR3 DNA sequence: TGTGCCTGGAGTGCCGGGACACTTCCAGGTGGCTACACCTTC. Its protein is CAWSAGTLPGGYTF.

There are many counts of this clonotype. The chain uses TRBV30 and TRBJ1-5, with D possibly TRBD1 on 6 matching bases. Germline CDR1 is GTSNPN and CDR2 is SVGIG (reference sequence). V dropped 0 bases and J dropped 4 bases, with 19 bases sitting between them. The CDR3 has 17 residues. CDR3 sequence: CAWSVPQHRARNQPQHF. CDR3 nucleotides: TGTGCCTGGAGTGTACCCCAACACAGGGCTAGGAATCAGCCCCAGCATTTT.

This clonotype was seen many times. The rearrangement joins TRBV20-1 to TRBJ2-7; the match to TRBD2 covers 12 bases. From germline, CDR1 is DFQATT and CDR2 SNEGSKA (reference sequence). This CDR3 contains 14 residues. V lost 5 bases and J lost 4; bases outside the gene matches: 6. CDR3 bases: TGCAGTGCTTCTAGCGGGAGGGCCGTGTACGAGCAGTACTTC. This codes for CSASSGRAVYEQYF.

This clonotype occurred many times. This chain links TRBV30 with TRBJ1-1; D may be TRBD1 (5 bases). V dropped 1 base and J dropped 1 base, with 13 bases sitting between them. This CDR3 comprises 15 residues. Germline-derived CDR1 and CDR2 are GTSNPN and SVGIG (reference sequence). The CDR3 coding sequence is TGTGCCTGGAGTGCCCCTCAAAGGGGGAACACTGAAGCTTTCTTT. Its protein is CAWSAPQRGNTEAFF.

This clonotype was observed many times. CDR3: CASSQGGPHWTDYSGANVLTF. CDR3 nucleotides: TGCGCCAGCAGCCAAGGAGGCCCGCATTGGACAGACTACTCTGGGGCCAACGTCCTGACTTTC. The rearrangement links TRBV4-1 to TRBJ2-6; possibly TRBD1 for D (6 bases). The CDR3 is 21 amino acids. Per the germline V gene, CDR1 is MGHRA and CDR2 is YSYEKL. With 1 base removed from V and 0 bases from J, the gap between germline ends came to 22 bases.

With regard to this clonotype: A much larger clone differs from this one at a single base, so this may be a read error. CDR3 nucleotide sequence: TGCAGTGCTCCACGGATTTTGAGGCTAGCGGGAGGTGAGCGGTTCTTC. It codes for CSAPRILRLAGGERFF. The chain joins TRBV20-1 to TRBJ2-1, with TRBD2 matching 11 bases. This CDR3 region has 16 residues. From germline, CDR1 is DFQATT and CDR2 SNEGSKA (reference sequence).

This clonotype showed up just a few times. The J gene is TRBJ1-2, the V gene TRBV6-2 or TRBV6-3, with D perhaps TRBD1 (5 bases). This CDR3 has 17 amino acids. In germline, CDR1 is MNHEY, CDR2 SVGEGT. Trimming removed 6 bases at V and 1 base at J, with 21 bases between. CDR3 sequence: CASRGTPLRSLNYGYTF. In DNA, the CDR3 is TGTGCCAGCAGAGGGACGCCGCTTAGGTCTCTTAACTATGGCTACACCTTC.

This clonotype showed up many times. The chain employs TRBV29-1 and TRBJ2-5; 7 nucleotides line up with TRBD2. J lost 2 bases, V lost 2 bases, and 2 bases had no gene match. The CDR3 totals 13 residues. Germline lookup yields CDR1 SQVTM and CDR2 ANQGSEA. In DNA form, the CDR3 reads TGCAGCGTTGAACTAGCGGTGCAAGAGACCCAGTACTTC. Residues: CSVELAVQETQYF.

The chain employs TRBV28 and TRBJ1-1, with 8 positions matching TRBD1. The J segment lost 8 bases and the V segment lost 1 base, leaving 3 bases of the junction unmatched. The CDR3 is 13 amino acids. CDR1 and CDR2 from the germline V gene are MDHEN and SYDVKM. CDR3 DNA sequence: TGTGCCAGCAGTTTATCTCGGACAGGGGAAGCTTTCTTT. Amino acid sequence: CASSLSRTGEAFF.

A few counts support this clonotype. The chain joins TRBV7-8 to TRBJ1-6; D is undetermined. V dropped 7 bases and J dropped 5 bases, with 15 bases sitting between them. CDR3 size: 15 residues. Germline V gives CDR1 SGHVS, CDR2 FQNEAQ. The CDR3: CASTPARLDNSPLHF. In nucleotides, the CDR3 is TGTGCCAGCACCCCCGCGAGGCTAGATAATTCACCCCTCCACTTT. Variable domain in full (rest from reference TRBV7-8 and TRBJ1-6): GAGVSQSPRYKVAKRGQDVALRCDPISGHVSLFWYQQALGQGPEFLTYFQNEAQLDKSGLPSDRFFAERPEGSVSTLKIQRTQQEDSAVYLCASTPARLDNSPLHFGNGTRLTVT.

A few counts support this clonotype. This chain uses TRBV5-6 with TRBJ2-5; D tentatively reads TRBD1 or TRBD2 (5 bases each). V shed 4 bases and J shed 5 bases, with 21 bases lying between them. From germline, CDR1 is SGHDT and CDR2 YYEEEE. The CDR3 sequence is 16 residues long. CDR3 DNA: TGTGCCAGCAGCGGCACCGGGACGGACCCCGTTGAGACCCAGTACTTC. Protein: CASSGTGTDPVETQYF.

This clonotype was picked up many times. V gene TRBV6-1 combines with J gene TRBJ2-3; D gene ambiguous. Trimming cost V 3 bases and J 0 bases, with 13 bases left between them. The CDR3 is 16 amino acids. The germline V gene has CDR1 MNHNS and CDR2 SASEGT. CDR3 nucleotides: TGTGCCAGCAGTGACGTACGGGCCACTAGCACAGATACGCAGTATTTT. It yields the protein CASSDVRATSTDTQYF.

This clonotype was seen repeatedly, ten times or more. The CDR3: CASSSAAALTGANVLTF. The DNA for the CDR3 is TGTGCCAGCTCCTCGGCCGCCGCACTAACTGGGGCCAACGTCCTGACTTTC. The chain is built from TRBV18 and TRBJ2-6; no clear D. The CDR3 sequence is 17 residues long. Trimming took 6 bases from V and 2 from J, leaving 17 bases between them. Germline CDR1 reads KGHSH; CDR2 reads LQKENI.

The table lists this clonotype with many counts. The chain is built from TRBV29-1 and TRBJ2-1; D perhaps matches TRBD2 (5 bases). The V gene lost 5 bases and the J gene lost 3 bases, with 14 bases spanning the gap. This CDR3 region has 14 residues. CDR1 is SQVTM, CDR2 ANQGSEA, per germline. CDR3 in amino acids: CSVPGGPVYNEQFF. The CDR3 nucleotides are TGCAGCGTTCCGGGCGGGCCGGTCTACAATGAGCAGTTCTTC.

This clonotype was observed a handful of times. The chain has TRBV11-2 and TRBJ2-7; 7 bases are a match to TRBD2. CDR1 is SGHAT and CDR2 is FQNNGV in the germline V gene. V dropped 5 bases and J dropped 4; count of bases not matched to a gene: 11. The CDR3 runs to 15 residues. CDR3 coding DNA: TGTGCCAGCAGCCCCCTACGGGGGAGGGATTACGAGCAGTACTTC. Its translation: CASSPLRGRDYEQYF.

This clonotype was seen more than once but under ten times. The CDR3 spells CASSLPGDEQYF. CDR3 in DNA: TGTGCCAGCAGTTTACCCGGGGACGAGCAGTACTTC. This chain uses TRBV28 with TRBJ2-7; possible D gene TRBD2, 5 bases. In germline, CDR1 is MDHEN, CDR2 SYDVKM. The CDR3 spans 12 residues. Trimming pared 2 bases from V and 5 bases from J, leaving 7 bases between.

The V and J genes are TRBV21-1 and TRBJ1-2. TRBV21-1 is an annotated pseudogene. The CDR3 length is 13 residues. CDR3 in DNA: TGTGCCAGCAGCAAAATTGACTTTTATGGCTACACCTTC. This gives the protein CASSKIDFYGYTF.

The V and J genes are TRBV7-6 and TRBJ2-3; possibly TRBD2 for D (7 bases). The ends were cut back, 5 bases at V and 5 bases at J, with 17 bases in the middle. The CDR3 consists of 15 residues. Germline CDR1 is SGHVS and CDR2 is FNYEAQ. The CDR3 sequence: CASSPDGGLGDTQYF. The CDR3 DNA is TGTGCCAGCAGCCCCGACGGGGGGCTGGGAGATACGCAGTATTTT.

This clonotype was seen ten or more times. The CDR3 nucleotides are TGTGCCAGCTGGGGGGACAGCTCCTACAATGAGCAGTTCTTC. Protein sequence: CASWGDSSYNEQFF. The V and J genes are TRBV27 and TRBJ2-1, with a possible D match to TRBD1 (7 bases). The germline CDR1 and CDR2 sequences are MNHEY and SMNVEV (reference sequence). Trimming removed 8 bases at V and 0 bases at J, with 11 bases between. CDR3 length equals 14 residues.